The clone carrying this TCR beta chain was observed many times. Germline V gives CDR1 MNHNS, CDR2 SASEGT. The ends lost 0 bases at V and 4 bases at J; junction bases unmatched: 2. The CDR3 length is 15 residues. This record belongs to a study of neurological immune-mediated disorders. TCRdb reanalysed the 5' RACE reads using MiXCR and keeps one entry per CDR3 protein. The table shows approximately 82,000 distinct CDR3 sequences, with 13% to 15% occurring only once. What was sequenced was PBMCs. The clonotype originates from a woman aged 45-60 years in good health. J is TRBJ2-1 and V is TRBV6-1, with TRBD2 identical over 8 bases. For the CDR3, the DNA is TGTGCCAGCAGTGAAGCCCGGGGGGGGTACAATGAGCAGTTCTTC. This sequence encodes CASSEARGGYNEQFF.